A selection of T cell receptor beta chains follows, all from one sample in a study of CD8+ T cells in alopecia areata. Data came from immunoSEQ multiplex PCR; TCRdb stores just in-frame clones and leaves some out. The table includes approximately 150,000 clones, around 59% detected once. The material sequenced was CD4+ T cells sorted from blood, taken at week 24, from a patient treated with tofacitinib. The receptors shown here come from a human donor with alopecia areata. CDR3s include the opening cysteine and the closing phenylalanine or tryptophan. Each record gives: clone size, V gene, D gene, J gene, CDR3 length, CDR3 DNA, CDR3 protein. The D gene is left open where the match is weak. Some rows mark clone size as missing; the rest say once, few, many or name a class of expanded clone.

NA	TRBV28	NA	TRBJ1-5	15	TGTGCCAGCAGTTCGAGCGAAACGAGCAATCAGCCCCAGCATTTT	CASSSSETSNQPQHF
NA	TRBV7-2	NA	TRBJ2-7	12	TGTGCCAGCAGCTTAAGCGACTACGAGCAGTACTTC	CASSLSDYEQYF
NA	TRBV7-9	NA	TRBJ1-1	13	TGTGCCAGCAGCTTAGGCATGAACACTGAAGCTTTCTTT	CASSLGMNTEAFF
NA	TRBV5-1	NA	TRBJ2-7	12	TGCGCCAGCAGCTTGAACGGGCCCGTGGGGTACTTC	CASSLNGPVGYF
NA	TRBV30	NA	TRBJ1-1	11	TGTGCCTGGAGTGTACTTCGTGAAGCTTTCTTT	CAWSVLREAFF
few	TRBV27	NA	TRBJ1-2	13	TGTGCCAGCAGTCCCGGGCCCCGGAGGGGCTACACCTTC	CASSPGPRRGYTF
once	TRBV10-3	NA	TRBJ2-7	13	TGTGCCATCAGTGGCGTGGGCTCCTACGAGCAGTACTTC	CAISGVGSYEQYF
NA	TRBV2	NA	TRBJ2-7	16	TGTGCCAGCAGTGGAGCCGGTCGGGGGAGCTCCTACGAGCAGTACTTC	CASSGAGRGSSYEQYF
NA	TRBV30	NA	TRBJ1-5	12	TGTGCCTGGAAGGAGGCTGGCCAGCCCCAGCATTTT	CAWKEAGQPQHF
NA	TRBV10-3	TRBD2	TRBJ2-3	16	TGTGCCATCAATTTCGAAGGGACTAGCGGCACAGATACGCAGTATTTT	CAINFEGTSGTDTQYF
NA	TRBV30	NA	TRBJ1-2	16	TGTGCCTGGGAACCAGTCTCCTTCTTATTAAACTATGGCTACACCTTC	CAWEPVSFLLNYGYTF
NA	TRBV7-3	TRBD2	TRBJ2-1	15	TGTGCCAGCAGCAACGGACTAGCGGGGCAGAATGAGCAGTTCTTC	CASSNGLAGQNEQFF
NA	TRBV2	NA	TRBJ2-7	12	TGTGCCAGCAGTGTTGTGGCCGGAGAGCAGTACTTC	CASSVVAGEQYF
once	TRBV28	NA	TRBJ2-4	12	TGTGCCAGCAGTTTGTTGAGTAACATTCAGTACTTC	CASSLLSNIQYF
NA	TRBV30	NA	TRBJ1-1	13	TGTGCCCGAGACCCAGGGCCTGGGTCTGAAGCTTTCTTT	CARDPGPGSEAFF
NA	TRBV15	TRBD2	TRBJ2-3	14	TGTGCCACCAGCAGACCGGCGGGGGGGAATACGCAGTATTTT	CATSRPAGGNTQYF
NA	TRBV6-5	NA	TRBJ2-7	14	TGTGCCAGCAGTTATCGGCAGGGCGAGAGCGAGCAGTACTTC	CASSYRQGESEQYF
NA	TRBV25-1	TRBD1	TRBJ1-2	16	TGTGCCAGCAGTGATGCATCCGGGACAGTTAACTATGGCTACACCTTC	CASSDASGTVNYGYTF
NA	TRBV27	NA	TRBJ2-3	14	TGTGCCAGCAGGAGGGACGTCAGCACAGATACGCAGTATTTT	CASRRDVSTDTQYF
few	TRBV6-5	TRBD1	TRBJ1-5	14	TGTGCCAGCAGTCCGGACAGGGGGCGTCAGCCCCAGCATTTT	CASSPDRGRQPQHF
NA	TRBV30	NA	TRBJ1-2	13	TGTGCCTGGAGTGTTTCTACAGGTGATGGCTACACCTTC	CAWSVSTGDGYTF
few	TRBV11-2	NA	TRBJ1-1	14	TGTGCCAGCAGCTCTAGGGAGTTGGACACTGAAGCTTTCTTT	CASSSRELDTEAFF
few	TRBV18	NA	TRBJ1-1	14	TGTGCCAGCTCACCAGTCAAGGGGGGCACTGAAGCTTTCTTT	CASSPVKGGTEAFF
NA	TRBV27	NA	TRBJ1-1	13	TGTGCCAGCATGGGGGAAGCGAACACTGAAGCTTTCTTT	CASMGEANTEAFF
NA	TRBV5-1	NA	TRBJ2-4	13	TGCGCCAGCAGTCAGGAAACCAAAAACATTCAGTACTTC	CASSQETKNIQYF
NA	TRBV18	NA	TRBJ2-6	14	TGTGCCAGCTCACCGGGGTCTGGGGCCAACGTCCTGACTTTC	CASSPGSGANVLTF
once	TRBV5-1	TRBD2	TRBJ2-7	15	TGCGCCAGCAGCAGGTCGGGGGGACCCGCGGTGGAGCAGTACTTC	CASSRSGGPAVEQYF
few	TRBV7-8	NA	TRBJ1-6	14	TGTGCCAGCAGCCCCGACCTCTATAATTCACCCCTCCACTTT	CASSPDLYNSPLHF